This TCR beta chain was captured by sequencing in a study of blood T cells in healthy people across ages. About this clonotype: The antigen is undetermined.

Broader study findings: Age advanced and TCR beta diversity per million T cells fell, roughly linearly.

Aged about 6 to 95, donors were systemically healthy Caucasians from Russia. The use of a sample-barcoded 5' primer and a J-beta primer mix characterized a second PCR of about 7 to 12 cycles. From the 5' RACE reads, TCRdb called clonotypes with MiXCR, one entry per CDR3 protein. Of about 780,000 distinct CDR3 sequences listed, roughly 24% are singletons. These records were also assigned to another study, of T cells of mothers and their children.

The sequence derives from a boy under 18 in good health. The sample taken for sequencing was blood.

Here the CDR3 reads CSVETSGYGYTF. The CDR3 DNA reads TGCAGCGTTGAGACCTCCGGCTATGGCTACACCTTC. This rearrangement joins TRBV29-1 to TRBJ1-2; D gene unclear. The CDR3 totals 12 residues. CDR1 is SQVTM, CDR2 ANQGSEA, per germline. Trimming shortened V by 3 bases and J by 4 bases, and 9 bases separated the two germline ends. The variable domain in full, completed from reference TRBV29-1 and TRBJ1-2, reads SAVISQKPSRDICQRGTSLTIQCQVDSQVTMMFWYRQQPGQSLTLIATANQGSEATYESGFVIDKFPISRPNLTFSTLTVSNMSPEDSSIYLCSVETSGYGYTFGSGTRLTVV.